A selection of T cell receptor beta chains follows, all from one sample in a study of T cell repertoires in cytomegalovirus infection. TCRdb used MiXCR to reprocess the reads, holding one entry per CDR3 protein. This sample yields fewer than 300,000 distinct CDR3 sequences, of which about 23% are seen a single time; approximately 14% belongs to the top ten. Material for sequencing was PBMCs. All receptors come from a human donor in good health (CMV status not recorded). Some clones in this sample may be carry-over from other donors' samples. Both conserved end residues are part of each CDR3. D genes are given only for firm matches. Not every row has a clone size; where given, it reads once, few, many or a size class.

j_gene	v_gene	abundance	d_gene	CDR3aa	CDR3nt
TRBJ2-7	TRBV5-1	-	TRBD1	CASSQGDSSYEQYF	TGCGCCAGCAGCCAGGGGGACAGCTCCTACGAGCAGTACTTC
TRBJ2-5	TRBV4-2	-	-	CASSQVGAGTYQETQYF	TGTGCCAGCAGCCAAGTAGGCGCGGGGACGTACCAAGAGACCCAGTACTTC
TRBJ2-5	TRBV7-2	few	-	CASSPGGRQQETQYF	TGTGCCAGCAGCCCCGGTGGGCGCCAGCAAGAGACCCAGTACTTC
TRBJ2-1	TRBV27	-	-	CASSPRGDGGRLNEQFF	TGTGCCAGCAGCCCCAGAGGTGACGGGGGGCGCTTAAATGAGCAGTTCTTC
TRBJ2-5	TRBV28	-	-	CASSFGFQETQYF	TGTGCCAGCAGTTTCGGTTTCCAAGAGACCCAGTACTTC
TRBJ2-1	TRBV24-1	few	-	CATSDWGTGSSSYNEQFF	TGTGCCACCAGTGATTGGGGAACAGGTTCCTCCTCCTACAATGAGCAGTTCTTC
TRBJ1-1	TRBV28	many	-	CASSLLSGGTLNTEAFF	TGTGCCAGCAGTTTACTTTCCGGGGGAACTTTGAACACTGAAGCTTTCTTT
TRBJ2-5	TRBV7-2	many	TRBD2	CASSLASGTSGTRETQYF	TGTGCCAGCAGCTTAGCGTCGGGGACTAGCGGGACCCGAGAGACCCAGTACTTC
TRBJ2-3	TRBV28	few	TRBD2	CASNGGGEGDTQYF	TGTGCCAGTAACGGGGGGGGGGAAGGAGATACGCAGTATTTT
TRBJ2-5	TRBV6-6	once	TRBD2	CASSRGLAGVPETQYF	TGTGCCAGCAGCCGGGGACTAGCGGGGGTTCCAGAGACCCAGTACTTC
TRBJ2-7	TRBV18	-	-	CASAPRDGSYEQYF	TGTGCCAGCGCCCCTCGCGACGGCTCCTACGAGCAGTACTTC
TRBJ2-7	TRBV5-1	-	TRBD1	CASSWTGGGYEQYF	TGCGCCAGCAGCTGGACAGGGGGAGGCTACGAGCAGTACTTC
TRBJ2-6	TRBV15	-	-	CATSRDRAAGANVLTF	TGTGCCACCAGCAGAGATCGGGCTGCTGGGGCCAACGTCCTGACTTTC
TRBJ2-3	TRBV7-2	many	TRBD2	CASSLVAGVPDTQYF	TGTGCCAGCAGCTTAGTGGCGGGAGTCCCCGATACGCAGTATTTT
TRBJ2-7	TRBV5-1	-	-	CASSFNLGYEQYF	TGCGCCAGCAGCTTCAATCTTGGGTATGAGCAGTACTTC
TRBJ2-5	TRBV7-2	many	TRBD2	CASSMGLAGTETQYF	TGTGCCAGCAGCATGGGACTAGCGGGAACGGAGACCCAGTACTTC
TRBJ2-6	TRBV2	-	-	CASPARVSGANVLTF	TGTGCCAGCCCCGCGAGGGTCTCTGGGGCCAACGTCCTGACTTTC
TRBJ1-6	TRBV5-4	-	-	CASSPDRAGNSPLHF	TGTGCCAGCAGCCCGGATAGGGCGGGGAATTCACCCCTCCACTTT
TRBJ2-5	TRBV10-3	-	-	CAISRGTQETQYF	TGTGCCATCAGTCGAGGGACCCAAGAGACCCAGTACTTC
TRBJ2-1	TRBV7-2	many	TRBD2	CASSLYTAGFNEQFF	TGTGCCAGCAGCTTATACACAGCGGGATTTAATGAGCAGTTCTTC
TRBJ1-6	TRBV7-2	many	TRBD1	CASSFTPGQGIEGSYNSPLHF	TGTGCCAGCAGCTTTACCCCGGGACAGGGGATCGAGGGGTCCTATAATTCACCCCTCCACTTT
TRBJ1-2	TRBV20-1	-	-	CSARVWDVDRYGYTF	TGCAGTGCTAGAGTCTGGGACGTTGACCGCTATGGCTACACCTTC